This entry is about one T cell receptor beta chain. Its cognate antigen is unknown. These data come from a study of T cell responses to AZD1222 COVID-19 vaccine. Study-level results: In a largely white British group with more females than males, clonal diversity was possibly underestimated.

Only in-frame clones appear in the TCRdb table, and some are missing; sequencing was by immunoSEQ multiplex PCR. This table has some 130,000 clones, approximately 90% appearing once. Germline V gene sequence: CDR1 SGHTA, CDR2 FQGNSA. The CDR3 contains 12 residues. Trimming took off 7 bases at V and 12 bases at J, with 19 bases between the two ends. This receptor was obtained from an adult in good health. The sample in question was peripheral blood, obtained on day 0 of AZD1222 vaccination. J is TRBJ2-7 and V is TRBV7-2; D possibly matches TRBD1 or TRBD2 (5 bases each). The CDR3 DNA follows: TGTGCCAGCACCGAGACCCTCAGGGAGAGGTACTTC. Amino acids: CASTETLRERYF.